What follows are 21 T cell receptor beta chains derived from one specimen sequenced in a study of technical replicates of blood from several donors. Profiling relied on immunoSEQ multiplex PCR, and the TCRdb table lists in-frame clones only, not all of them. The table lists 84,000 or so clones, around 93% of them singletons. Specimen: T cells isolated from PBMCs. The source of these receptors is a human donor in good health.

The gene calls are TRBV9 and TRBJ2-2; 8 bases map to TRBD2. With 0 bases clipped from V and 0 bases from J, the junction kept 4 bases outside the gene matches. The CDR3 sequence is 17 residues long. Germline V gene lookup returns CDR1 SGDLS and CDR2 YYNGEE. CDR3 region: CASSVDFGGANTGELFF. In DNA form, the CDR3 reads TGTGCCAGCAGCGTAGATTTCGGGGGGGCGAACACCGGGGAGCTGTTTTTT.

The gene calls are TRBV4-2 and TRBJ2-1, with D tentatively TRBD2 (5 bases). This CDR3 spans 16 amino acids. CDR1 and CDR2 from the germline V gene are LGHNA and YNFKEQ. V dropped 1 base and J dropped 7 bases, with 17 bases sitting between them. The CDR3 DNA reads TGTGCCAGCAGCCAAGTCGAGGGTTCAGTAGGGAATGAGCAGTTCTTC. It specifies CASSQVEGSVGNEQFF.

This chain links TRBV7-9 with TRBJ2-2, with D perhaps TRBD1 (6 bases). V was clipped by 5 bases and J by 3 bases, with 16 bases between them. The germline gives CDR1 SEHNR, CDR2 FQNEAQ (reference sequence). This CDR3 contains 16 residues. As DNA, the CDR3 is TGTGCCAGCAGCGAGAGACAGGCCGGGGACACCGGGGAGCTGTTTTTT. Amino acids: CASSERQAGDTGELFF.

This chain uses TRBV15 with TRBJ2-5; 8 nucleotides match TRBD2. With 0 bases clipped from V and 4 bases from J, the junction kept 4 bases outside the gene matches. The CDR3 extends over 15 amino acids. Germline V lookup: CDR1 LNHNV, CDR2 YYDKDF (reference sequence). The CDR3 nucleotides are TGTGCCACCAGCAGAGACGGCCGGGAGGGAGAGACCCAGTACTTC. Residues: CATSRDGREGETQYF.

The table lists this clone with a count of one. The rearrangement joins TRBV28 to TRBJ2-1; 10 nucleotides align to TRBD2. Trimming at V came to 4 bases and at J to 10 bases, leaving 10 bases not matched to a gene. In germline, CDR1 is MDHEN, CDR2 SYDVKM. This CDR3 is 15 amino acids long. CDR3 loop: CASSSLAGDRGEQFF. The CDR3 DNA follows: TGTGCCAGCAGTTCCCTAGCGGGAGATCGCGGCGAGCAGTTCTTC.

The CDR3 protein is CASSPGLAGVVGEQFF. CDR3 nucleotides: TGCGCCAGCAGCCCGGGACTAGCGGGGGTTGTGGGTGAGCAGTTCTTC. The genes are TRBV5-1 and TRBJ2-1, with TRBD2 matching over 14 bases. The V and J ends lost 4 bases and 9 bases, in that order; junction bases with no gene match: 9. The germline CDR1 and CDR2 sequences are SGHRS and YFSETQ. The CDR3 sequence is 16 residues long.

V and J are TRBV6-1 and TRBJ2-1, with 9 bases that match TRBD2. J was trimmed by 3 bases and V by 3 bases; bases with no gene match: 15. The CDR3 covers 19 residues. Germline V CDR1 and CDR2: MNHNS, SASEGT. DNA of the CDR3: TGTGCCAGCAGTGATGAAGCGGGAGGACCTATCCCATACTACAATGAGCAGTTCTTC. This gives the protein CASSDEAGGPIPYYNEQFF.

The chain couples TRBV5-1 to TRBJ2-2; D remains ambiguous. Trimming shortened V by 6 bases and J by 0 bases, and 9 bases separated the two germline ends. This CDR3 spans 14 amino acids. Germline CDR1 is SGHRS and CDR2 is YFSETQ. The CDR3 loop is CASKPVANTGELFF. The CDR3 DNA reads TGCGCCAGCAAACCAGTGGCGAACACCGGGGAGCTGTTTTTT.

The rearrangement uses TRBV11-3 and TRBJ1-3, with a possible D match to TRBD1 (6 bases). The V end was cut by 5 bases, the J end by 1 base, with 9 bases between. Germline V gene lookup returns CDR1 SGHNT and CDR2 YENEEA. The CDR3 length is 14 residues. CDR3 nucleotides: TGTGCCAGCAGCCACAGGGAATCTGGAAACACCATATATTTT. Its translation is CASSHRESGNTIYF.

This rearrangement joins TRBV5-1 to TRBJ2-7; 7 nucleotides agree with TRBD2. CDR1 is SGHRS and CDR2 is YFSETQ in the germline V gene. Trimming at V came to 4 bases and at J to 5 bases, leaving 6 bases not matched to a gene. This CDR3 region has 13 residues. The CDR3 sequence is CASSNPSGDEQYF. The CDR3 DNA follows: TGCGCCAGCAGCAACCCAAGCGGGGACGAGCAGTACTTC.

The chain links TRBV5-1 to TRBJ2-7; perhaps TRBD2 as D (6 bases). CDR1 is SGHRS and CDR2 is YFSETQ in the germline V gene. Trimming took 0 bases from V and 2 from J, leaving 12 bases between them. The CDR3 consists of 15 residues. CDR3 in amino acids: CASSLAGGVTYEQYF. The CDR3 nucleotides are TGCGCCAGCAGCTTGGCCGGAGGGGTAACCTACGAGCAGTACTTC.

This rearrangement joins TRBV11-2 to TRBJ1-1, with TRBD1 as a possible D gene (6 bases). Trimming shortened V by 6 bases and J by 4 bases, and 12 bases separated the two germline ends. The CDR3 spans 13 residues. Germline V gives CDR1 SGHAT, CDR2 FQNNGV. CDR3 amino acids: CASSIQGSTEAFF. As DNA, the CDR3 is TGTGCCAGCAGTATACAGGGCTCCACTGAAGCTTTCTTT.

This clone has a single count. The chain is built from TRBV6-6 and TRBJ2-5, with 12 nucleotides matching TRBD2. Unmatched junction bases numbered 4, after V lost 2 bases and J lost 6 bases. The CDR3 consists of 15 residues. CDR1 is MNHNY and CDR2 is SVGAGI in the germline V gene (reference sequence). The CDR3 bases are TGTGCCAGCAGTTACGAGACTAGCGGGGGAAAGACCCAGTACTTC. Protein: CASSYETSGGKTQYF.

V gene TRBV5-4 combines with J gene TRBJ2-6; 7 bases align to TRBD1. V shed 4 bases and J 3 bases; nucleotides not matched to a gene: 4. Germline lookup yields CDR1 SGHNT and CDR2 YYREEE (reference sequence). The CDR3 length is 15 residues. DNA for the CDR3: TGTGCCAGCAGCCTTACAGGGGTTGGGGCCAACGTCCTGACTTTC. Translating it yields CASSLTGVGANVLTF.

V usage is TRBV28 and J usage is TRBJ1-5; TRBD1 matches at 8 bases. The V gene's germline CDR1 is MDHEN and CDR2 SYDVKM. This CDR3 is 16 amino acids long. The V gene end was trimmed by 5 bases and the J gene end by 3 bases; junction bases not matched to a gene: 9. The CDR3 DNA follows: TGTGCCAGCAGTACCCAGGACAGGGAGTACAATCAGCCCCAGCATTTT. Translating it yields CASSTQDREYNQPQHF.

Comment on this clone: The identical CDR3 is also encoded by other nucleotide sequences in the sample. CDR3 amino acids: CASSFRETQYF. The CDR3 bases are TGTGCCAGCAGCTTCAGAGAGACCCAGTACTTC. The chain uses TRBV5-4 and TRBJ2-5, with D uncertain. Germline V gives CDR1 SGHNT, CDR2 YYREEE (reference sequence). CDR3 size: 11 residues. The V end was cut by 2 bases, the J end by 4 bases, with 3 bases between.

This CDR3 reads CASSGTLEGEAFF. The DNA for the CDR3 is TGTGCCAGCAGTGGAACCCTAGAAGGTGAGGCTTTCTTT. This chain uses TRBV25-1 with TRBJ1-1; D not certain. CDR3 length: 13 amino acids. V was shortened by 4 bases and J by 11 bases, with 17 bases between the two germline ends. Per germline, CDR1 MGHDK and CDR2 SYGVNS.

The V gene is TRBV5-6, the J gene TRBJ1-1; D may be TRBD1 (5 bases). V lost 4 bases to trimming and J lost 7 bases, with 14 bases between them. CDR3 size: 13 residues. The germline V gene encodes CDR1 SGHDT and CDR2 YYEEEE. CDR3 in amino acids: CASSAVPGGEAFF. The CDR3 DNA is TGTGCCAGCAGCGCCGTCCCGGGGGGTGAAGCTTTCTTT.

This sequence joins TRBV28 and TRBJ2-4; the D gene is possibly TRBD2 (5 bases). This CDR3 is 14 amino acids long. Germline CDR1 and CDR2: MDHEN and SYDVKM. V dropped 5 bases and J dropped 2 bases, with 10 bases sitting between them. The CDR3 sequence is CASSPQRTKNIQYF. The CDR3 coding sequence is TGTGCCAGCAGTCCCCAGCGGACCAAAAACATTCAGTACTTC.

CDR3 sequence reads: CASSLGLAGEQYF. The CDR3 nucleotides read TGTGCCAGCAGTCTGGGACTAGCGGGCGAGCAGTACTTC. The rearrangement joins TRBV6-1 to TRBJ2-7; 12 nucleotides agree with TRBD2. This CDR3 region has 13 residues. V lost 5 bases, J lost 6 bases, and 2 bases stayed unmatched. Germline CDR1 and CDR2: MNHNS and SASEGT.

V is TRBV5-1 and J is TRBJ1-2, with D possibly being TRBD1 (6 bases). CDR1 is SGHRS, CDR2 YFSETQ, per germline. The V and J ends lost 3 bases and 4 bases respectively, with 19 bases between them. There are 16 residues in the CDR3. CDR3 DNA sequence: TGCGCCAGCAGCTCGGGGCGGGGGGCGCTCGTCTATGGCTACACCTTC. It translates to CASSSGRGALVYGYTF.